This entry lists 5 T cell receptor beta chains sequenced from one sample in a study of cytomegalovirus exposure and HLA in healthy donors. Primers included in the PCR were 60 Vbeta and 13 Jbeta primers. Some clones are missing from TCRdb's copy, which holds only in-frame ones; the method was immunoSEQ multiplex PCR. This sample has more than 95,000 clones, with roughly 79% found just once. Sequencing was carried out using PBMCs. These TCRs come from a man aged 35 to 55 in good health and CMV-seronegative.

The gene calls are TRBV2 and TRBJ1-5; a weak D match, TRBD1 (5 bases). The CDR3 has 13 residues. CDR1 is SNHLY and CDR2 is FYNNEI in the germline V gene. V was pared by 5 bases and J by 6 bases, with 11 bases between. CDR3 region: CASSPNQGQPQHF. CDR3 nucleotide sequence: TGTGCCAGCAGTCCTAACCAGGGTCAGCCCCAGCATTTT.

The chain recombines TRBV11-3 with TRBJ1-6; tentative D call: TRBD1 (6 bases). The CDR3 is 14 residues long. V was shortened by 4 bases and J by 11 bases, with 15 bases between the two germline ends. Germline V gene sequence: CDR1 SGHNT, CDR2 YENEEA. The CDR3 loop reads CASSSSETGPPLHF. The CDR3 nucleotides read TGTGCCAGCAGCTCCTCAGAAACAGGGCCACCCCTCCACTTT.

The chain links TRBV13 to TRBJ2-7, with D unresolved. The CDR3 has 14 amino acids. The V and J ends lost 5 bases and 4 bases respectively, with 15 bases between them. The germline V gene has CDR1 PRHDT and CDR2 FYEKMQ (reference sequence). Written as DNA, the CDR3 is TGTGCCAGCAGCCCAAACATGCTCGGGTACGAGCAGTACTTC. Its protein is CASSPNMLGYEQYF. Supplemented by reference TRBV13 and TRBJ2-7, the full variable domain reads AAGVIQSPRHLIKEKRETATLKCYPIPRHDTVYWYQQGPGQDPQFLISFYEKMQSDKGSIPDRFSAQQFSDYHSELNMSSLELGDSALYFCASSPNMLGYEQYFGPGTRLTVT.

This clone has only one observation. The J gene is TRBJ2-3, the V gene TRBV5-1; maybe TRBD2 (5 bases). Trimming cost V 5 bases and J 0 bases, with 13 bases left between them. Germline V gene sequence: CDR1 SGHRS, CDR2 YFSETQ. This CDR3 comprises 15 residues. In DNA form, the CDR3 reads TGCGCCAGCAGGGAGGCCGCCCTTAGCACAGATACGCAGTATTTT. It encodes CASREAALSTDTQYF.

V is TRBV7-9 and J is TRBJ1-4; 7 bases match TRBD1. With V trimmed by 5 bases and J by 14 bases, 5 bases remained unmatched. This CDR3 comprises 11 residues. Germline CDR1 is SEHNR and CDR2 is FQNEAQ (reference sequence). The DNA for the CDR3 is TGTGCCAGCAGCATACAGGGGCAGCTGTTTTTT. Translation gives CASSIQGQLFF.